Following are 15 T cell receptor beta chains from one sample sequenced in a study of follicular helper T cells after annual influenza vaccination. Generated by immunoSEQ multiplex PCR, the TCRdb table keeps only in-frame clones and is missing some. The sample yields about 10,000 clones, around 90% seen once. This sample's time point: 2015-2016 season, pre-vaccination. This material consisted of CXCR5+ CD38- circulating T follicular helper cells from blood, taken on the day of influenza vaccination. Subset meaning: circulating Tfh, non-naive CD4+CXCR5+PD-1+ (ICOS+CD38+ or ICOS-CD38-). The receptor set was obtained from an adult who received the influenza vaccine.

J is TRBJ1-5 and V is TRBV7-8; a possible D gene is TRBD1 (5 bases). With 1 base removed from V and 3 bases from J, the gap between germline ends came to 10 bases. The CDR3 extends over 15 amino acids. Germline CDR1 reads SGHVS; CDR2 reads FQNEAQ. In DNA, the CDR3 is TGTGCCAGCAGCTTAGAGGGGAGGGCCAATCAGCCCCAGCATTTT. It translates to CASSLEGRANQPQHF.

This clone was found once. V and J are TRBV6-1 and TRBJ1-2; D perhaps matches TRBD1 (5 bases). With 6 bases removed from V and 8 bases from J, the gap between germline ends came to 19 bases. CDR1 is MNHNS, CDR2 SASEGT, per germline. The CDR3 totals 14 residues. The CDR3 loop is CASSVVLGPRGYTF. In DNA form, the CDR3 reads TGTGCCAGCAGCGTTGTCTTGGGGCCCCGCGGCTACACCTTC.

This chain connects TRBV19 to TRBJ2-3; no firm D call. Trimming took 7 bases from V and 1 from J, leaving 6 bases between them. Germline loops: CDR1 LNHDA, CDR2 SQIVND (reference sequence). The CDR3 totals 12 residues. CDR3 residues: CASKRGTDTQYF. DNA for the CDR3: TGTGCCAGTAAAAGGGGCACAGATACGCAGTATTTT.

The genes are TRBV6-5 and TRBJ2-7; D is undetermined. Trimming stripped 0 bases from V and 9 bases from J, with 18 bases between. The CDR3 has 15 amino acids. CDR1 and CDR2 from the germline V gene are MNHEY and SVGAGI. CDR3 nucleotide sequence: TGTGCCAGCAGTTACTCGATTTTATTAACCCGGGCGCAGTACTTC. Translated: CASSYSILLTRAQYF.

The chain couples TRBV7-8 to TRBJ2-7, with TRBD1 matching over 9 bases. Germline V CDR1 and CDR2: SGHVS, FQNEAQ. The CDR3 consists of 16 residues. V lost 5 bases, J lost 5 bases, and 13 bases stayed unmatched. The DNA for the CDR3 is TGTGCCAGCAGCCCCAGAGGTGGACAGGGGTGGGACGAGCAGTACTTC. The encoded protein is CASSPRGGQGWDEQYF.

This chain links TRBV7-9 with TRBJ2-3; possibly TRBD1 or TRBD2 for D (5 bases each). CDR3 length equals 15 residues. Trimming stripped 4 bases from V and 5 bases from J, with 16 bases between. CDR1 is SEHNR, CDR2 FQNEAQ, per germline (reference sequence). The CDR3 loop is CASSSDGTAGDTQYF. In DNA form, the CDR3 reads TGTGCCAGCAGCTCCGACGGGACGGCAGGAGATACGCAGTATTTT.

Note on this clone: Different DNA sequences within this sample yield the same CDR3. V gene TRBV4-3 combines with J gene TRBJ1-2, with TRBD1 as a possible D gene (6 bases). Trimming took 4 bases from V and 3 from J, leaving 15 bases between them. The CDR3 is 15 residues long. CDR1 is LGHNA, CDR2 YSLEER, per germline. The CDR3 spells CASSLRQGWDYGYTF. The CDR3 DNA reads TGCGCCAGCAGCCTGCGGCAGGGGTGGGACTATGGCTACACCTTC.

The sample holds a few counts of this clone. The chain joins TRBV5-6 to TRBJ2-2; tentatively, D is TRBD1 (7 bases). V dropped 0 bases and J dropped 5 bases, with 11 bases sitting between them. Germline V gene data show CDR1 as SGHDT and CDR2 as YYEEEE. The CDR3 is 15 amino acids. CDR3: CASSLGRGQTGELFF. CDR3 DNA sequence: TGTGCCAGCAGCTTGGGGAGGGGGCAGACCGGGGAGCTGTTTTTT. The variable domain in full, completed from reference TRBV5-6 and TRBJ2-2, reads DAGVTQSPTHLIKTRGQQVTLRCSPKSGHDTVSWYQQALGQGPQFIFQYYEEEERQRGNFPDRFSGHQFPNYSSELNVNALLLGDSALYLCASSLGRGQTGELFFGEGSRLTVL.

This chain links TRBV7-9 with TRBJ2-1; a possible D gene is TRBD2 (6 bases). Per the germline V gene, CDR1 is SEHNR and CDR2 is FQNEAQ (reference sequence). V was pared by 5 bases and J by 9 bases, with 20 bases between. The CDR3 is 15 residues long. The CDR3 is CASSPPGTRDLEQFF. The CDR3 coding sequence is TGTGCCAGCAGCCCTCCCGGGACTCGTGACCTTGAGCAGTTCTTC.

The CDR3 DNA reads as TGCAGTGCTTCAATGAACACTGAAGCTTTCTTT. It encodes CSASMNTEAFF. The J gene is TRBJ1-1, the V gene TRBV20-1, with D hard to call. Germline loops: CDR1 DFQATT, CDR2 SNEGSKA (reference sequence). This CDR3 contains 11 residues. The V gene lost 5 bases and the J gene lost 0 bases, with 4 bases spanning the gap.

The CDR3, as DNA: TGTGCCAGCAGCCCAGGTTCCTATGGCTACACCTTC. This sequence encodes CASSPGSYGYTF. The V and J genes are TRBV7-9 and TRBJ1-2; D is unclear. CDR1 is SEHNR and CDR2 is FQNEAQ in the germline V gene (reference sequence). This CDR3 has 12 residues. Trimming took off 5 bases at V and 4 bases at J, with 8 bases between the two ends.

The chain employs TRBV11-2 and TRBJ1-1; no firm D call. Germline CDR1 reads SGHAT; CDR2 reads FQNNGV. This CDR3 comprises 14 residues. Trimming took off 0 bases at V and 10 bases at J, with 15 bases between the two ends. Here the CDR3 DNA reads TGTGCCAGCAGCTTAGACCCCGGGCCCTACGCAGCTTTCTTT. Translated, it gives CASSLDPGPYAAFF.

V and J are TRBV6-1 and TRBJ1-3, with D maybe TRBD1 (5 bases). The length of the CDR3 is 15 residues. The V end was cut by 10 bases, the J end by 4 bases, with 20 bases between. Per germline, CDR1 MNHNS and CDR2 SASEGT. The CDR3 nucleotides are TGTGCCACCCGAGACAGTTTGTACTCCGGAAACACCATATATTTT. Translation: CATRDSLYSGNTIYF.

The chain carries TRBV19 and TRBJ1-2; 11 bases line up with TRBD1. The CDR3 is 13 amino acids. CDR1 LNHDA and CDR2 SQIVND come from the germline V gene (reference sequence). V shed 9 bases, J shed 6 bases, and the junction held 6 bases outside the gene matches. The CDR3 here is CASQGDRGNGYTF. CDR3 coding DNA: TGTGCCAGCCAGGGGGACAGGGGGAATGGCTACACCTTC.

The V gene is TRBV5-6, the J gene TRBJ1-2; the D is unclear. This CDR3 spans 15 amino acids. Germline V CDR1 and CDR2: SGHDT, YYEEEE. The V end lost 0 bases, the J end lost 4 bases, and 13 bases lay between the germline ends. CDR3 sequence reads: CASSLGHPPLYGYTF. The CDR3 coding sequence is TGTGCCAGCAGCTTGGGACATCCACCGCTCTATGGCTACACCTTC.